This T cell receptor (beta chain) was sequenced in a study of blood T cell repertoires in COVID-19. Study summary: Italy, Spain and the United States were the sources of the convalescent and acute COVID-19 samples. T cells, B-cell-depleted T cells, or PBMCs supplied cDNA or gDNA.

Germline V gives CDR1 SNHLY, CDR2 FYNNEI. The V and J ends lost 4 bases and 4 bases, in that order; junction bases with no gene match: 6. The CDR3 loop spans 15 amino acids. Measured with immunoSEQ multiplex PCR; TCRdb has only the in-frame clones, and not every one. Of some 42,000 clones detected, around nine tenths appear once; the ten largest clones hold 2% to 2.5%. The sample was peripheral blood. V and J are TRBV2 and TRBJ2-2, with 7 nucleotides matching TRBD1. The sequence was collected from a human donor in a cohort sampled during active COVID-19. The DNA of the CDR3 is TGTGCCAGCAGTGGGGACAGTCCCTCCACCGGGGAGCTGTTTTTT. It is translated as CASSGDSPSTGELFF.